The 7 T cell receptor beta chains presented below share a single source sample, sequenced in a study of T cells in women clearing cervical HPV infection. Sequenced by immunoSEQ multiplex PCR; TCRdb stores in-frame clones only, minus some. The sample totals 25,000 to 35,000 clones. The sequenced sample was blood buffy coat. The source is a woman aged 18-69 years with a cervical HPV16 infection that either progressed to CIN3+ or cleared (not recorded which).

As regards this clone: The CDR3 extends 3 residues past the end of the read, so its final part is completed from the germline J gene. The chain recombines TRBV5-6 with TRBJ2-5; 8 bases align to TRBD1. J was trimmed by 4 bases and V by 3 bases; bases with no gene match: 5. This CDR3 region has 14 residues. CDR1 SGHDT and CDR2 YYEEEE come from the germline V gene. CDR3 sequence reads: CASSYRGSRETQYF. The DNA read from the CDR3 is TGTGCCAGCAGCTACAGGGGGAGTAGAGAGACC. Together with reference TRBV5-6 and TRBJ2-5, the CDR3 gives the full variable domain: DAGVTQSPTHLIKTRGQQVTLRCSPKSGHDTVSWYQQALGQGPQFIFQYYEEEERQRGNFPDRFSGHQFPNYSSELNVNALLLGDSALYLCASSYRGSRETQYFGPGTRLLVL.

For this clone: Sequencing ends 3 residues short of the CDR3 end; the germline J gene provides the rest. J is TRBJ1-5 and V is TRBV9, with a weak D call TRBD1 (6 bases). The length of the CDR3 is 14 residues. Per germline, CDR1 SGDLS and CDR2 YYNGEE. Between the trimmed V and J ends, which lost 0 bases and 2 bases, there was a span of 6 bases. This chain's CDR3 is CASSVGTGNQPQHF. The part of the CDR3 DNA that was read is TGTGCCAGCAGCGTAGGGACAGGCAATCAGCCC.

With regard to this clone: The read gets to within 3 residues of the CDR3 end, and the germline J gene fills in the rest. The genes are TRBV12-3 or TRBV12-4 and TRBJ2-1; tentative D call: TRBD2 (6 bases). Trimming pared 0 bases from V and 7 bases from J, leaving 19 bases between. The CDR3 sequence is 17 residues long. CDR3 sequence reads: CASSLARGFGLWNEQFF. Incomplete CDR3 DNA: TGTGCCAGCAGTTTAGCTCGGGGGTTCGGGCTTTGGAATGAG.

As for this clone: The read halts 3 residues ahead of the CDR3 end, with the missing end drawn from the germline J gene. The chain has TRBV30 and TRBJ2-3; 12 nucleotides match TRBD2. Germline assignment: CDR1 GTSNPN and CDR2 SVGIG (reference sequence). Trimming took 3 bases from V and 3 from J; bases not matched to a gene: 10. The CDR3 contains 17 residues. The CDR3 region is CAWSPRRTSGVTDTQYF. The sequenced CDR3 bases are TGTGCCTGGAGCCCTAGACGGACTAGCGGGGTGACAGATACG.

A word on this clone: The CDR3 end falls 3 residues outside the read, so it is completed with the germline J gene. The chain uses TRBV5-1 and TRBJ1-4; D unresolved. The germline CDR1 and CDR2 sequences are SGHRS and YFSETQ. The V end lost 0 bases, the J end lost 3 bases, and 6 bases lay between the germline ends. The CDR3 covers 14 residues. This CDR3 reads CASSLGAANEKLFF. The CDR3 DNA, read in part, is TGCGCCAGCAGCTTGGGGGCAGCTAATGAAAAA.

As concerns this clone: The read is 3 residues too short to cover the CDR3 end, so that end is filled in from the germline J gene. The V gene is TRBV13, the J gene TRBJ2-7; D ambiguous. Trimming stripped 6 bases from V and 0 bases from J, with 9 bases between. Germline V gene lookup returns CDR1 PRHDT and CDR2 FYEKMQ (reference sequence). This CDR3 spans 13 amino acids. The sequenced part of the CDR3 DNA is TGTGCCAGCAGTCCCCTAACCTCCTACGAG. This gives the protein CASSPLTSYE. The whole CDR3 is CASSPLTSYEQYF.

Comments on this clone: The read ends 3 residues shy of where the CDR3 ends; the end is completed using the germline J gene. This chain uses TRBV20-1 with TRBJ2-1, with TRBD2 identical over 15 bases. Unmatched junction bases numbered 9, after V lost 3 bases and J lost 3 bases. This CDR3 is built from 18 residues. Germline CDR1 and CDR2: DFQATT and SNEGSKA (reference sequence). The CDR3 loop is CSASLRGTSGRSYNEQFF. Incomplete CDR3 DNA: TGCAGTGCTAGTCTTCGGGGGACTAGCGGGAGGAGCTACAATGAG.